This T cell receptor (beta chain) appears in the sequencing data of a study of blood T cell repertoires in COVID-19. Turning to the study itself: Some COVID-19 samples were acute and others convalescent; all came from the United States, Italy and Spain.

Trimming at V came to 6 bases and at J to 5 bases, leaving 10 bases not matched to a gene. This CDR3 region has 15 residues. CDR1 and CDR2 from the germline V gene are SGDLS and YYNGEE. Sequencing was performed with immunoSEQ multiplex PCR; in TCRdb, only in-frame clones are kept and a portion is missing. The repertoire has 150,000 to 200,000 clones, about 91% of them found once; the top ten carry more than 0.75%. The TCR was taken from a woman younger than 30 who had recovered from COVID-19. The sequenced material came from PBMCs or T cells enriched from blood (not recorded which). The rearrangement links TRBV9 to TRBJ2-2; 7 bases are shared with TRBD1. CDR3 region: CASTQGVAGTGELFF. DNA of the CDR3: TGTGCCAGCACTCAGGGGGTAGCCGGTACCGGGGAGCTGTTTTTT.